This T cell receptor beta chain was sequenced for a study of beta chain features in type 1 diabetes. Comments on this clone: What it binds is unknown.

Regarding the study as a whole: Researchers report that Type 1 diabetes patients had moderately but significantly shorter TCRB CDR3s across all four CD4+ subsets.

CDR3 size: 15 residues. Germline V CDR1 and CDR2: MNHEY, SVGAGI. Trimming left V 6 bases short and J 0 bases short, with 12 bases between. What was sequenced were expressed TCRB transcripts, since all of the isolated RNA had been reverse transcribed. Some clones are missing from TCRdb's copy, which holds only in-frame ones; the method was immunoSEQ multiplex PCR. The data contain about 900,000 clones, 17% of them singletons. The source is a woman under 30 in good health. What was sequenced was naive CD4+ T cells from blood. This chain joins TRBV6-5 and TRBJ1-3; D call uncertain. CDR3 protein: CASSRTESSGNTIYF. The CDR3 DNA is TGTGCCAGCAGCCGGACGGAGAGCTCTGGAAACACCATATATTTT.